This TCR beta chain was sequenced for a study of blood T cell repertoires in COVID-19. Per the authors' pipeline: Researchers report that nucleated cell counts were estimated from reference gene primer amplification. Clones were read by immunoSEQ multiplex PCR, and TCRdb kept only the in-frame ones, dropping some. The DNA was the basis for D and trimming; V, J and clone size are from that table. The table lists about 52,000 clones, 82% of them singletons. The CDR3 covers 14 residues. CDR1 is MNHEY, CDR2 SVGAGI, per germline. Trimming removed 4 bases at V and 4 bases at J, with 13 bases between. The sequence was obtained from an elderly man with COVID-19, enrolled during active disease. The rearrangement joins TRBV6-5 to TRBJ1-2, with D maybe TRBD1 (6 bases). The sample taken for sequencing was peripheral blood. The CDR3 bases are TGTGCCAGCAGTTCGGGACACCTAACCTATGGCTACACCTTC. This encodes CASSSGHLTYGYTF.